This T cell receptor beta chain was sequenced in a study of cytomegalovirus exposure and HLA in healthy donors. A multiplex PCR was run with 60 Vbeta primers and 13 Jbeta primers. Authors' analysis steps: A later analysis counted roughly 74 million unique TCR beta chains, around 10 million shared. Repertoires were generated with immunoSEQ multiplex PCR, while TCRdb's copy carries only in-frame clones and drops some. The DNA was the basis for D and trimming; V, J and clone size are from that table. Of 130,000 or so clones listed, 8% to 9.5% were seen once; the top ten hold less than 7%. Study-wide findings and caveats: Many donors carried some public TCRs, although rarity characterized most TCR sequences. As confirmed in vitro, a few CMV-associated chains were specific for CMV antigens. A later analysis linked a missense DCLRE1C variant to TCR beta V- and J-gene trimming.

This clone was detected only a few times. What it binds is not known. Sample: PBMCs. The clonotype comes from a man in his forties in good health and CMV-seronegative.

The CDR3: CASSQVFLAGGGQETQYF. The CDR3, as DNA: TGCGCCAGCAGCCAAGTATTCCTAGCGGGGGGGGGACAAGAGACCCAGTACTTC. The chain has TRBV4-1 and TRBJ2-5; 12 positions agree with TRBD2. J was trimmed by 2 bases and V by 1 base; bases with no gene match: 8. This CDR3 is built from 18 residues. Germline V lookup: CDR1 MGHRA, CDR2 YSYEKL.